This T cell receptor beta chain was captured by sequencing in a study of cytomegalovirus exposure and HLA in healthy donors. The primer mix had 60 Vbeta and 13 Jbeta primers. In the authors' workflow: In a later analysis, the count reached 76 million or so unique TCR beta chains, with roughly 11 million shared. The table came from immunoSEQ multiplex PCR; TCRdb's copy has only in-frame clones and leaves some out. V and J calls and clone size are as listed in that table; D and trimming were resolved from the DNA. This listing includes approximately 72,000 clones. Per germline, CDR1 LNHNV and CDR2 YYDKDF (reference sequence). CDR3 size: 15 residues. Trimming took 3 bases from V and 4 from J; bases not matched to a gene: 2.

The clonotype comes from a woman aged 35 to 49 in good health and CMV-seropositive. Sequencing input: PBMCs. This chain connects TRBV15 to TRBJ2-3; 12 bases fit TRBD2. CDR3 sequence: CATSRTSGSPDTQYF. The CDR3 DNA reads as TGTGCCACCAGCAGGACTAGCGGGAGCCCAGATACGCAGTATTTT.